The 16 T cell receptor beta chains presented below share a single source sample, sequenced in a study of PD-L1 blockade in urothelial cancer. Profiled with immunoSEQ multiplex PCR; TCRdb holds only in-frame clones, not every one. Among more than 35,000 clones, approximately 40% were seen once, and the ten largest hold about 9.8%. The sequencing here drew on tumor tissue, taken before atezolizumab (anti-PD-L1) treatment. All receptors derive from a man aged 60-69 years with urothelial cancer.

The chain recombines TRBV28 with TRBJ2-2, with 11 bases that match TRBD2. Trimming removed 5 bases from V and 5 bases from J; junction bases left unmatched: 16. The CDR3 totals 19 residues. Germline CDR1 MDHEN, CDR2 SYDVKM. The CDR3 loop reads CASSVPPGLAVPLTGELFF. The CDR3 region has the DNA TGTGCCAGCAGTGTACCCCCGGGACTAGCGGTCCCCCTGACCGGGGAGCTGTTTTTT.

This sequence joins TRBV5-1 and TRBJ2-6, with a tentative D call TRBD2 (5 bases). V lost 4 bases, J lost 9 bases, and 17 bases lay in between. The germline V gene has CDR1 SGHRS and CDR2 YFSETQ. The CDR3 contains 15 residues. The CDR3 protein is CASSKTTLTGNVLTF. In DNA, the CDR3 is TGCGCCAGCAGCAAGACTACCTTGACGGGCAACGTCCTGACTTTC.

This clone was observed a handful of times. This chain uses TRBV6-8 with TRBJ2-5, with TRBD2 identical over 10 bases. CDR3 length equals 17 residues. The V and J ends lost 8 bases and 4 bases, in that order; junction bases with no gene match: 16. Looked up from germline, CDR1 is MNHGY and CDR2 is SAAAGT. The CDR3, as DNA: TGTGCCAGCTGCCCGTTGTTAAGCGGGAGGGCCCGAGAGACCCAGTACTTC. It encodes CASCPLLSGRARETQYF.

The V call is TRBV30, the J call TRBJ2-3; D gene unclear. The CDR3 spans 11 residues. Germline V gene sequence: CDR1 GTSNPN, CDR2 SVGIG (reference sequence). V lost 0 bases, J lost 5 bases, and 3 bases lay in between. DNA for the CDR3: TGTGCCTGGAGTGTCCGAGATACGCAGTATTTT. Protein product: CAWSVRDTQYF.

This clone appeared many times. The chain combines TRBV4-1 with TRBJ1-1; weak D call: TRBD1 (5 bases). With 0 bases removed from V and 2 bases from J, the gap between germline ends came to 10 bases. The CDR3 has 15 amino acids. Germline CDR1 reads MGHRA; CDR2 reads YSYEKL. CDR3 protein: CASSQDLGPNTEAFF. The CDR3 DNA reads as TGCGCCAGCAGCCAAGATCTGGGGCCAAACACTGAAGCTTTCTTT.

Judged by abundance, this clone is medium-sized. CDR3 sequence reads: CASSPRTGDSPLHF. CDR3 in DNA: TGCGCCAGCAGCCCTCGGACAGGGGACTCACCCCTCCACTTT. The chain couples TRBV4-1 to TRBJ1-6, with 9 bases identical to TRBD1. V lost 4 bases and J lost 10; bases outside the gene matches: 5. Germline assignment: CDR1 MGHRA and CDR2 YSYEKL. The CDR3 has 14 amino acids.

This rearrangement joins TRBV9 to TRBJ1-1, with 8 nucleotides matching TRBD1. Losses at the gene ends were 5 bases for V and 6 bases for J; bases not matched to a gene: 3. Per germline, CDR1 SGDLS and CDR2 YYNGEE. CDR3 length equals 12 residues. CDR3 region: CASRTGAAEAFF. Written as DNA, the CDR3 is TGTGCCAGCAGGACAGGGGCCGCTGAAGCTTTCTTT.

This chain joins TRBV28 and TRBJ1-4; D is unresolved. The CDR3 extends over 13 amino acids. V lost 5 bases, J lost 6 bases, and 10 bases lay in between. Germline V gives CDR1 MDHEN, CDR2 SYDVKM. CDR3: CASSTGMDEKLFF. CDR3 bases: TGTGCCAGCAGTACTGGTATGGATGAAAAACTGTTTTTT.

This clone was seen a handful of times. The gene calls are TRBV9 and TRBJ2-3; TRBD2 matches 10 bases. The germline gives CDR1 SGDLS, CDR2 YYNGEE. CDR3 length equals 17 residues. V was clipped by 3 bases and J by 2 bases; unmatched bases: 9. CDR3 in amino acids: CASSALSSGGITDTQYF. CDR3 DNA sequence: TGTGCCAGCAGCGCTCTAAGTAGCGGGGGGATCACAGATACGCAGTATTTT.

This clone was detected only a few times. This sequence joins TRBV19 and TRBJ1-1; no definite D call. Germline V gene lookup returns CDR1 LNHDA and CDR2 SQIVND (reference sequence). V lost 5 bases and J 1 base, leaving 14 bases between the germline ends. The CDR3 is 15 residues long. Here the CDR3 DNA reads TGTGCCAGTAGTCCTCGGACCGCTGCGAACACTGAAGCTTTCTTT. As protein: CASSPRTAANTEAFF.

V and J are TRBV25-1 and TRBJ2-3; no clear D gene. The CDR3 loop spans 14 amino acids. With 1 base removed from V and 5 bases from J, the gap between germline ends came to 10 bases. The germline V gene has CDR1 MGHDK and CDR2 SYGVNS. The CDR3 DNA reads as TGTGCCAGCAGTGAATCCGTGTCGGTAGATACGCAGTATTTT. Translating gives CASSESVSVDTQYF.

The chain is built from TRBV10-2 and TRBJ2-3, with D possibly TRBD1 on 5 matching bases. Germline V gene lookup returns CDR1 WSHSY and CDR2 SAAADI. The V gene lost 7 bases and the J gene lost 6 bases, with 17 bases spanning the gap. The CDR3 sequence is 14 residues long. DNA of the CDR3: TGCGCCAGCAAAGGGGCACGGGTCCGCGATACGCAGTATTTT. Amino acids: CASKGARVRDTQYF.

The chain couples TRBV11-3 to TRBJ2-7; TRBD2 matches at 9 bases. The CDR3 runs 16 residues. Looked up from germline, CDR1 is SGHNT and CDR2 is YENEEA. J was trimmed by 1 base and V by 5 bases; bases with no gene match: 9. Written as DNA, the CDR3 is TGTGCCAGCAGCCTAGGTAGTAGCGGGGGATCCTACGAGCAGTACTTC. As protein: CASSLGSSGGSYEQYF. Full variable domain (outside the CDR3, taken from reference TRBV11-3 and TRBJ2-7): EAGVVQSPRYKIIEKKQPVAFWCNPISGHNTLYWYLQNLGQGPELLIRYENEEAVDDSQLPKDRFSAERLKGVDSTLKIQPAELGDSAVYLCASSLGSSGGSYEQYFGPGTRLTVT.

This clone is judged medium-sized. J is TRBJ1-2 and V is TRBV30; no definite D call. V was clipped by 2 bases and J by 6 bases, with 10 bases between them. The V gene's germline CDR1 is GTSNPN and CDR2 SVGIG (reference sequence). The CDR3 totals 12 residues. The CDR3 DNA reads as TGTGCCTGGAGTAAGGCAATCCATGGCTACACCTTC. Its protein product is CAWSKAIHGYTF.

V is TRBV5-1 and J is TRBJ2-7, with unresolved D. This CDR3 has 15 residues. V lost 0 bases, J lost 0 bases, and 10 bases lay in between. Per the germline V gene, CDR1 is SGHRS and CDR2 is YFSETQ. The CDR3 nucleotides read TGCGCCAGCAGCTTGGATACGGATAGCTCCTACGAGCAGTACTTC. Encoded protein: CASSLDTDSSYEQYF.

CDR3 coding DNA: TGTGCCAGCAGTTCCGGGGGACAAGGGATTAGGGAAAAACTGTTTTTT. It codes for CASSSGGQGIREKLFF. The chain employs TRBV28 and TRBJ1-4, with D possibly being TRBD1 (6 bases). The CDR3 runs 16 residues. Between the trimmed V and J ends, which lost 4 bases and 8 bases, there was a span of 20 bases. Germline V gives CDR1 MDHEN, CDR2 SYDVKM.